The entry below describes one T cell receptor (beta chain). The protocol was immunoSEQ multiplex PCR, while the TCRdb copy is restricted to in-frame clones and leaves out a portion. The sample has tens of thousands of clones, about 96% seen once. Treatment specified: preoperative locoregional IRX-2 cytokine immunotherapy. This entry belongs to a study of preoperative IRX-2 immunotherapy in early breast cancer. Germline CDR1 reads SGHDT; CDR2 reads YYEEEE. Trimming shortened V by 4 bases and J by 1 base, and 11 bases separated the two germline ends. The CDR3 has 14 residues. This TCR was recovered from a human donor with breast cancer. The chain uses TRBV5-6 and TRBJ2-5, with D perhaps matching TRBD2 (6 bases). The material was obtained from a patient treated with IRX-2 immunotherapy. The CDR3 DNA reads TGTGCCAGCAGCCGACTAGACATCCAAGAGACCCAGTACTTC. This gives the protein CASSRLDIQETQYF.